This is a list of T cell receptor beta chains from one sample in a study of cytomegalovirus exposure and HLA in healthy donors. Method: immunoSEQ multiplex PCR; TCRdb's copy keeps in-frame clones and lacks some. The profile shows 200,000 to 300,000 clones, about 86% of them singletons. The sequencing sample was made of PBMCs. These TCRs come from a woman under 40 in good health and CMV-seropositive. Each CDR3 is given with its conserved first and last residue. The order of the fields is V gene, clone size, CDR3 protein. Not every row has a clone size; where given, it reads once, few, many or a size class.

v_call: TRBV10-1; clone_size: .; cdr3_aa: CASSESGQNYGYTF
v_call: TRBV2; clone_size: .; cdr3_aa: CASSEGTSGSTEQYF
v_call: TRBV7-2; clone_size: .; cdr3_aa: CASSFDLPWGGSYYEQYF
v_call: TRBV7-9; clone_size: .; cdr3_aa: CASSPDYHGEQYF
v_call: TRBV6-5; clone_size: .; cdr3_aa: CASTQGQDTEAFF
v_call: TRBV2; clone_size: .; cdr3_aa: CASTGGRGTGELFF
v_call: TRBV20-1; clone_size: once; cdr3_aa: CSVLGVGAFF
v_call: TRBV25-1; clone_size: .; cdr3_aa: CASSESGTVTEAFF
v_call: TRBV27; clone_size: .; cdr3_aa: CASSPTGTGGYEQYF
v_call: TRBV7-9; clone_size: .; cdr3_aa: CASSLGSLSYEQYF
v_call: TRBV5-4; clone_size: few; cdr3_aa: CASSSTGPGYGYTF
v_call: TRBV11-2; clone_size: .; cdr3_aa: CASSLEGVGSGSRFF
v_call: TRBV6-4; clone_size: .; cdr3_aa: CASSDSSGSITGELFF
v_call: TRBV28; clone_size: .; cdr3_aa: CASSRPGGDSYEQYF
v_call: TRBV19; clone_size: .; cdr3_aa: CASRLTGTPGNYGYTF
v_call: TRBV7-9; clone_size: few; cdr3_aa: CASSLTGSGGVRGQFF
v_call: TRBV7-9; clone_size: few; cdr3_aa: CASSLSGTGVRGEKLFF
v_call: TRBV6-6; clone_size: .; cdr3_aa: CASRVGTGELFF
v_call: TRBV5-4; clone_size: .; cdr3_aa: CASSPDREYRIQYF
v_call: TRBV28; clone_size: .; cdr3_aa: CASSLVESNQPQHF
v_call: TRBV30; clone_size: .; cdr3_aa: CAWASGRTDTQYF
v_call: TRBV28; clone_size: .; cdr3_aa: CASSSNRELYGYTF
v_call: TRBV6-5; clone_size: .; cdr3_aa: CASSRDRGSAFF
v_call: TRBV5-1; clone_size: .; cdr3_aa: CASSSGLEVATDTQYF
v_call: TRBV28; clone_size: .; cdr3_aa: CASSLLGTAGYEQYF
v_call: TRBV7-9; clone_size: .; cdr3_aa: CASSWGADTQYF
v_call: TRBV7-8; clone_size: once; cdr3_aa: CASSLTGLAGTGELFF
v_call: TRBV29-1; clone_size: .; cdr3_aa: CSAGTGFNTEAFF
v_call: TRBV30; clone_size: .; cdr3_aa: CAWSVHLISGTSGREQYF
v_call: TRBV29-1; clone_size: .; cdr3_aa: CSARQGLAGELFF
v_call: TRBV19; clone_size: .; cdr3_aa: CASSSPSPSGRARWRDTQYF
v_call: TRBV6-1; clone_size: .; cdr3_aa: CASSRATGPDTQYF
v_call: TRBV28; clone_size: .; cdr3_aa: CASSPRQLQETQYF
v_call: TRBV11-2; clone_size: once; cdr3_aa: CASSSGMGQFF
v_call: TRBV4-1; clone_size: .; cdr3_aa: CASSQDYGRSEAFF
v_call: TRBV7-9; clone_size: .; cdr3_aa: CASSSTSGSFPYEQYF
v_call: TRBV5-4; clone_size: .; cdr3_aa: CASSRDSGGSYEQYF
v_call: TRBV25-1; clone_size: .; cdr3_aa: CASSPQGRGTYEQYF
v_call: TRBV6-1; clone_size: .; cdr3_aa: CASIGTANTGELFF
v_call: TRBV6-5; clone_size: .; cdr3_aa: CASGRDRDIYGYTF
v_call: TRBV11-3; clone_size: .; cdr3_aa: CASSFGRDSPVYTF
v_call: TRBV30; clone_size: .; cdr3_aa: CAWTAPGGRGNEQFF
v_call: TRBV5-1; clone_size: few; cdr3_aa: CASSLRGGYTF
v_call: TRBV30; clone_size: .; cdr3_aa: CAWSLRGGWNQPQHF
v_call: TRBV29-1; clone_size: .; cdr3_aa: CSVADPGQGRTGELFF
v_call: TRBV13; clone_size: .; cdr3_aa: CASSSTRDRVEEKLFF
v_call: TRBV28; clone_size: .; cdr3_aa: CASTGGTGGAQQYF
v_call: TRBV18; clone_size: .; cdr3_aa: CASSPATGGNYEQYF